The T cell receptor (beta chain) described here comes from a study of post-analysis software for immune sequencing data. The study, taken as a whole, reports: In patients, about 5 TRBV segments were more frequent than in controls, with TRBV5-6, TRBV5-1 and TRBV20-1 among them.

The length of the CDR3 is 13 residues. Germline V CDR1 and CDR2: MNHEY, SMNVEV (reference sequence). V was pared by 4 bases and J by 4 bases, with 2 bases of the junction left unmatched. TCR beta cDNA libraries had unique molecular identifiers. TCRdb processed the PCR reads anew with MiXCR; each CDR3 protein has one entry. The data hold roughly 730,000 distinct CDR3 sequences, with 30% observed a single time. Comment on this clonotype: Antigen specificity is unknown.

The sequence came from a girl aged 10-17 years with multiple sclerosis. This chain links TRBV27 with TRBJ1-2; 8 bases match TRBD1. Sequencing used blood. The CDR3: CASSSTGVYGYTF. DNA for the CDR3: TGTGCCAGCAGTTCGACAGGGGTCTATGGCTACACCTTC.